The clone carrying this TCR beta chain was counted a few times. As yet, its antigen is unknown. Germline values: CDR1 MNHNY, CDR2 SVGAGI (reference sequence). This CDR3 has 16 amino acids. J gave up 3 bases and V 0 bases, and 3 bases lay outside the gene matches. The data were obtained in a study of shared clonotypes between healthy human individuals. Study-level results: Naive CD4 clonotypes overlapped across a handful of donors at approximately 4.5%. It was expected that sequencing depth would affect clonotype sharing among donors.

Sequencing used immunoSEQ multiplex PCR; TCRdb keeps in-frame clones, though not all of them. The sample carries roughly 1 million clones, about 75% recorded once. The V and J genes are TRBV6-6 and TRBJ2-1, with 9 bases lining up with TRBD2. The material sequenced was memory CD4+ T cells sorted from blood. Subset of the sample: CD45RA-negative fraction. The receptor was derived from a man between 18 and 35 years old in good health. Here the CDR3 reads CASSYSGGGVYNEQFF. DNA for the CDR3: TGTGCCAGCAGTTACTCGGGCGGGGGGGTCTACAATGAGCAGTTCTTC.